Described below is a single T cell receptor beta chain sequence and its context. Generated by immunoSEQ multiplex PCR, the TCRdb table keeps only in-frame clones and is missing some. The top ten clones hold around 0.21% of a sample with approximately 92,000 clones, about 95% of them seen once. This sample was included in a study of technical replicates of blood from a handful of donors. The CDR3 consists of 15 residues. Germline V lookup: CDR1 MGHRA, CDR2 YSYEKL. Trimming removed 2 bases from V and 6 bases from J; junction bases left unmatched: 5. The sequence was collected from a human donor in good health. J is TRBJ2-1 and V is TRBV4-1; 9 bases map to TRBD2. Sequenced material: T cells isolated from PBMCs. The CDR3 is CASSQLAGIGNEQFF. For the CDR3, the DNA is TGCGCCAGCAGCCAACTAGCGGGAATAGGCAATGAGCAGTTCTTC.